This T cell receptor (beta chain) was documented in a study of T cell responses to AZD1222 COVID-19 vaccine. Notes on the study in general: Clonal diversity was possibly underestimated, and white British individuals and females predominated among donors.

Germline values: CDR1 SGHKS, CDR2 YYEKEE (reference sequence). The V and J ends lost 1 base and 6 bases respectively, with 13 bases between them. This CDR3 is 14 amino acids long. Remarks on this clone: Its cognate antigen is unknown.

Here immunoSEQ multiplex PCR was the method, and the copy in TCRdb shows in-frame clones only, minus some. The data contain 150,000 or so clones, 90% of them singletons. The TCR sequence derives from an adult who received the AZD1222 COVID-19 vaccine. The chain recombines TRBV5-5 with TRBJ1-2; D not resolved. Source: peripheral blood, taken 28 days after the second AZD1222 dose. In DNA, the CDR3 is TGTGCCAGCAGCTTGAATGGGCCAGCCAATGGCTACACCTTC. Amino acids: CASSLNGPANGYTF.